The 11 T cell receptor beta chains listed next were all sequenced from one sample in a study of CD8+ T cells in alopecia areata. The authors extracted RNA and reverse transcribed it into cDNA as the sequencing template. Assay: immunoSEQ multiplex PCR; the TCRdb copy retains only in-frame clones and omits some. This sample yields around 190,000 clones, of which more than 55% are seen a single time; about 1.3% belongs to the top ten. Described treatment: oral pan-JAK inhibitor, 5-10 mg twice daily. The sequences come from CD4+ T cells sorted from blood, collected at week 49, from a patient treated with tofacitinib. The source of these receptors is a human donor with alopecia areata.

The chain combines TRBV30 with TRBJ1-4, with D possibly TRBD1 on 5 matching bases. Deletions cut 3 bases from V and 5 bases from J, with 7 bases between. The CDR3 totals 12 residues. The germline V gene has CDR1 GTSNPN and CDR2 SVGIG (reference sequence). CDR3 nucleotides: TGTGCCTGGAGGGGGGAAAATGAAAAACTGTTTTTT. The encoded protein is CAWRGENEKLFF.

In its sample, this clone was seen a few times. Other DNA sequences in this sample translate to the same CDR3. The chain uses TRBV29-1 and TRBJ1-1; perhaps TRBD1 as D (6 bases). Germline-derived CDR1 and CDR2 are SQVTM and ANQGSEA. Between the trimmed V and J ends, which lost 6 bases and 0 bases, there was a span of 11 bases. The CDR3 length is 13 residues. The CDR3 reads CSVAGTLNTEAFF. The CDR3 DNA follows: TGCAGCGTCGCCGGGACATTGAACACTGAAGCTTTCTTT.

The V call is TRBV7-9, the J call TRBJ2-6; TRBD1 might be the D (5 bases). V gave up 1 base and J gave up 6 bases, with 13 bases separating them. This CDR3 has 16 residues. Germline-derived CDR1 and CDR2 are SEHNR and FQNEAQ (reference sequence). The CDR3 bases are TGTGCCAGCAGCTTAGGTGGGGCTCTTGAGGCCAACGTCCTGACTTTC. Its translation is CASSLGGALEANVLTF.

The CDR3 sequence is CSASNPNAAFF. CDR3 nucleotides: TGCAGTGCCTCCAACCCGAATGCTGCTTTCTTT. The V gene is TRBV20-1, the J gene TRBJ1-1, with D unresolved. Trimming removed 6 bases at V and 11 bases at J, with 16 bases between. CDR1 is DFQATT, CDR2 SNEGSKA, per germline (reference sequence). CDR3 length equals 11 residues.

The CDR3 protein is CAWNGASGDTQYF. In DNA, the CDR3 is TGTGCCTGGAATGGGGCTAGCGGAGATACGCAGTATTTT. The V call is TRBV30, the J call TRBJ2-3; 7 bases are shared with TRBD2. CDR3 length: 13 amino acids. J was trimmed by 5 bases and V by 4 bases; bases with no gene match: 6. The germline gives CDR1 GTSNPN, CDR2 SVGIG (reference sequence).

This clone was recorded a few times. This chain uses TRBV5-4 with TRBJ2-4; 10 positions agree with TRBD1. V shed 2 bases and J 7 bases; nucleotides not matched to a gene: 18. The CDR3 extends over 19 amino acids. In germline, CDR1 is SGHNT, CDR2 YYREEE (reference sequence). The CDR3: CASSFRGSMTGGLRNIQYF. In nucleotides, the CDR3 is TGTGCCAGCAGCTTTCGGGGGTCCATGACAGGGGGCTTACGGAACATTCAGTACTTC. Full variable domain (rest looked up from reference TRBV5-4 and TRBJ2-4): ETGVTQSPTHLIKTRGQQVTLRCSSQSGHNTVSWYQQALGQGPQFIFQYYREEENGRGNFPPRFSGLQFPNYSSELNVNALELDDSALYLCASSFRGSMTGGLRNIQYFGAGTRLSVL.

Details on this clone: Different DNA sequences within this sample yield the same CDR3. This chain joins TRBV6-1 and TRBJ2-7, with a tentative D call TRBD1 (7 bases). Trimming stripped 8 bases from V and 3 bases from J, with 11 bases between. CDR1 is MNHNS and CDR2 is SASEGT in the germline V gene. This CDR3 spans 12 amino acids. The CDR3 DNA sequence: TGTGCCAGCCTGCGGGACAGCTACGAGCAGTACTTC. Translation: CASLRDSYEQYF.

The chain joins TRBV7-3 to TRBJ1-6; D is ambiguous. From germline, CDR1 is SGHTA and CDR2 FQGTGA. The CDR3 is 14 amino acids. Between the trimmed V and J ends, which lost 2 bases and 7 bases, there was a span of 9 bases. The CDR3 nucleotides are TGTGCCAGCAGCTTAGTCTTCGGAAATTCACCCCTCCACTTT. Translation: CASSLVFGNSPLHF.

As to this clone: This CDR3 is also generated by other DNA sequences in the sample. CDR3 sequence reads: CSVDAGGGEKLFF. The CDR3 DNA sequence: TGCAGCGTTGACGCCGGGGGAGGCGAAAAACTGTTTTTT. The chain joins TRBV29-1 to TRBJ1-4; maybe TRBD1 (5 bases). V was cut by 3 bases and J by 8 bases, with 13 bases left in between. Germline-derived CDR1 and CDR2 are SQVTM and ANQGSEA. CDR3 length equals 13 residues.

The chain employs TRBV6-1 and TRBJ2-7; possibly TRBD2 for D (6 bases). Trimming shortened V by 3 bases and J by 6 bases, and 9 bases separated the two germline ends. Germline V CDR1 and CDR2: MNHNS, SASEGT. The CDR3 length is 12 residues. CDR3 in amino acids: CASSDLGSEQYF. The CDR3 DNA sequence: TGTGCCAGCAGTGACCTCGGGAGCGAGCAGTACTTC.

The CDR3 DNA sequence: TGTGCCAGCAGTGATCCGATGCTGGGCGGCAGGCTACAAGAGACCCAGTACTTC. Residues: CASSDPMLGGRLQETQYF. The chain recombines TRBV25-1 with TRBJ2-5, with unresolved D. Trimming removed 3 bases at V and 2 bases at J, with 22 bases between. The CDR3 extends over 18 amino acids. From germline, CDR1 is MGHDK and CDR2 SYGVNS.